This T cell receptor (beta chain) was identified during a study of blood T cell repertoires in COVID-19 (dated by TCRdb to 2018 to 2020). Some background on the complete study: Collaborator samples came from the United States, Italy and Spain and covered acute and convalescent phases of COVID-19. The repertoires were released in a freely available public database meant as a resource for research on the immune response to SARS-CoV-2. Subjects who had been exposed to COVID-19, were actively infected with it, or had recovered from it provided the deeply sampled blood TCRbeta repertoires that made up the dataset. The prospective study material was composed of cDNA or gDNA derived from T cells, B-cell-depleted T cells, or PBMCs. Samples were obtained from the ongoing ImmuneRACE study (first 160 participants) and from approximately 1,200 subjects provided by 6 global collaborators. Where available, HLA class I and class II types were taken from metadata supplied by the sample provider and were not determined by assay-based typing. Sample metadata almost always included a de-identified subject ID, COVID-19 status, age in years and sex.

Points on this clone: This clone's antigen is unknown. Base qualities are missing; no much larger clone stands one base away.

Samples from volunteer blood donors who had recovered from COVID-19 were contributed by a second Seattle source. Whole blood was collected in K2EDTA tubes by collaborating institutions according to the institutions' own protocols. Collaborator samples were shipped for TCRbeta analysis as frozen whole blood, isolated PBMCs, or DNA extracted from either sample type. The immunoSEQ Assay, a bias-controlled multiplex PCR, was used to amplify TCRbeta CDR3 regions from genomic DNA. The paper's data handling went like this. The number of nucleated cells in each sample was estimated by amplification of reference gene primers within the assay. To quantify the absolute abundance of each unique TCRbeta CDR3 rearrangement, sequence reads were collapsed and filtered. For each sample, productive Simpson clonality was calculated as the square root of Simpson's diversity index over productive rearrangements. TCRdb took this table from immuneACCESS and kept in-frame rearrangements with V and J called. Such tables lack part of the clones; where checked against another copy, unresolved V genes explain under half of the gap, and the rest is unexplained. The DNA gave D and trimming, while V, J and clone size come from that table. Recorded for this sample are about 150,000 clones; approximately 90% of them occurred a single time. The top ten clones comprise 2% to 2.5% of the sample.

The CDR3 has 14 amino acids, counting the end cysteine and phenylalanine. The only DNA kept is the CDR3, 42 bases in frame from the first base. Trimming removed 7 bases from V and 10 bases from J; the gene matches leave 9 bases unexplained. From a lookup of the germline V gene (reference sequence), CDR1 and CDR2 are SGHKS and YYEKEE. Study-wide findings and limitations: Clinical and demographic metadata were provided uncurated, with the amount varying by source and participant.

The sequence was collected from a man aged 45 to 65 who had recovered from COVID-19. The V gene is TRBV5-5 and the J gene is TRBJ1-6, and TRBD1 matches 9 of the central bases. Sample: peripheral blood. The bases read TGTGCCAGCGGAGTACAGGGGGCAGGGTCACCCCTCCACTTT. This is translated as CASGVQGAGSPLHF.